A selection of T cell receptor beta chains follows, all from one sample in a study of beta chain features in type 1 diabetes. Using immunoSEQ multiplex PCR, the repertoire was profiled, and TCRdb retains in-frame clones only, with some absent. The sample carries roughly 400,000 clones, approximately 15% recorded once. Sequenced sample: naive CD4+ T cells from blood. The receptors were gathered from a young man in good health. CDR3s include the opening cysteine and the closing phenylalanine or tryptophan. The order of the fields is D gene, V gene, clone size, J gene, CDR3 DNA, CDR3 protein. A D gene is named only where the DNA matches it firmly. Not all rows give a size; the values are once, few, many and, for expanded clones, a class.

d_call: NA
v_call: TRBV15
clone_size: few
j_call: TRBJ2-4
cdr3_nt: TGTGCCACCAGCAGAGGGGGGGCGCTAGCCAAAAACATTCAGTACTTC
cdr3_aa: CATSRGGALAKNIQYF

d_call: TRBD1
v_call: TRBV30
clone_size: few
j_call: TRBJ1-5
cdr3_nt: TGTGCCTGGAGTTTACAGGGGGGCCAGCCCCAGCATTTT
cdr3_aa: CAWSLQGGQPQHF

d_call: TRBD1
v_call: TRBV29-1
clone_size: few
j_call: TRBJ2-7
cdr3_nt: TGCAGCGTTCGGGGGACAGGGGTCCTGGGGGAGCAGTACTTC
cdr3_aa: CSVRGTGVLGEQYF

d_call: NA
v_call: TRBV7-2
clone_size: few
j_call: TRBJ2-3
cdr3_nt: TGTGCCAGCAGCCCCCGGGGGGACACCACAGATACGCAGTATTTT
cdr3_aa: CASSPRGDTTDTQYF

d_call: NA
v_call: TRBV2
clone_size: few
j_call: TRBJ1-1
cdr3_nt: TGTGCCAGCAATATCGGCCCGTTGGGTCCTGAAGCTTTCTTT
cdr3_aa: CASNIGPLGPEAFF

d_call: TRBD1
v_call: TRBV6-5
clone_size: NA
j_call: TRBJ1-2
cdr3_nt: TGTGCCAGCAGCCGAGGACAGGAGGTTCTTGGCTACACCTTC
cdr3_aa: CASSRGQEVLGYTF

d_call: TRBD1
v_call: TRBV7-2
clone_size: NA
j_call: TRBJ1-5
cdr3_nt: TGTGCCAGCAGTGGGACAGGGTGGAGCAATCAGCCCCAGCATTTT
cdr3_aa: CASSGTGWSNQPQHF

d_call: NA
v_call: TRBV7-7
clone_size: NA
j_call: TRBJ2-1
cdr3_nt: TGTGCCAGCAGCTTAGGTGGGTTAGCTTCTGTCAATGAGCAGTTCTTC
cdr3_aa: CASSLGGLASVNEQFF

d_call: NA
v_call: TRBV7-9
clone_size: NA
j_call: TRBJ2-7
cdr3_nt: TGTGCCAGCAGCTCCTTCGGGGACGAAGGAAAACATTACGAGCAGTACTTC
cdr3_aa: CASSSFGDEGKHYEQYF

d_call: NA
v_call: TRBV7-9
clone_size: NA
j_call: TRBJ1-1
cdr3_nt: TGTGCCAGCAGTCGACAGGACTACACTGAAGCTTTCTTT
cdr3_aa: CASSRQDYTEAFF